This TCR beta chain was profiled in a study of tumor-infiltrating lymphocytes in primary liver carcinoma. On the study more broadly: Patients of both sexes were 30 to 69 years old. With diameters of about 4.2 to 10 cm, tumors were stage T1-T3 N0M0.

The V gene's germline CDR1 is SQVTM and CDR2 ANQGSEA. The CDR3 contains 15 residues. V was pared by 1 base and J by 5 bases, with 16 bases between. By proportion, this clonotype is medium-sized. Its specificity is not known. Both RNA and DNA were isolated together from approximately 22-30 mg of bulk tissue that had not been sorted. A constant-region primer served to make TCR beta cDNA from around 540 ng total RNA. Slightly modified ARM-PCR, run as three nested multiplex PCR rounds, produced the TCR beta libraries. The first two PCR rounds used TRBV1-TRBV30 primers with a Cbeta primer, approximately 9 cycles each. TCRdb passed the multiplex PCR reads through MiXCR, listing each CDR3 protein once. The sample holds approximately 99,000 distinct CDR3 sequences, approximately 68% seen once. General observations from the study: Tumors reached a significantly greater top-250-clone fraction than blood did (p = 0.039).

This receptor was obtained from a woman aged 55-75 years with primary liver carcinoma and hepatitis B virus infection. Sequencing was carried out using liver tumor tissue from sampling region 5. Specified subset: tumor region T5, tumor centre. The chain combines TRBV29-1 with TRBJ2-3; D tentatively reads TRBD1 or TRBD2 (5 bases each). CDR3 sequence reads: CSVEARDRGKDTQYF. The CDR3 DNA follows: TGCAGCGTTGAAGCTAGGGACCGGGGTAAAGATACGCAGTATTTT.